Following are 30 T cell receptor beta chains from one sample sequenced in a study of cytomegalovirus exposure and HLA in healthy donors. PCR was performed using 60 Vbeta and 13 Jbeta primers. TCRdb's copy holds only in-frame clones and misses some; the assay was immunoSEQ multiplex PCR. This table holds approximately 170,000 clones, 65% to 70% found once. The sequencing sample was made of PBMCs. The receptor set was obtained from a woman aged 18 to 35 in good health and CMV-seropositive.

The genes are TRBV28 and TRBJ1-2, with unresolved D. The CDR3 covers 15 residues. The germline V and J ends were trimmed by 5 bases and 3 bases, with 16 bases remaining between them. Per the germline V gene, CDR1 is MDHEN and CDR2 is SYDVKM. The CDR3 is CASSPSPGSHYGYTF. The CDR3 nucleotides read TGTGCCAGCAGTCCCTCCCCCGGGAGTCACTATGGCTACACCTTC.

This clone has a handful of counts. This chain connects TRBV7-3 to TRBJ1-3, with D perhaps TRBD1 (5 bases). V lost 8 bases and J lost 4, with 12 bases in between. This CDR3 spans 13 amino acids. CDR1 and CDR2 (germline): SGHTA, FQGTGA. This CDR3 reads CASGAGLGNTIYF. The CDR3 coding sequence is TGTGCCAGCGGGGCCGGACTAGGAAACACCATATATTTT. Complete variable domain (other parts from reference TRBV7-3 and TRBJ1-3): GAGVSQTPSNKVTEKGKYVELRCDPISGHTALYWYRQSLGQGPEFLIYFQGTGAADDSGLPNDRFFAVRPEGSVSTLKIQRTERGDSAVYLCASGAGLGNTIYFGEGSWLTVV.

V usage is TRBV30 and J usage is TRBJ2-7, with 8 bases aligning to TRBD2. Germline lookup yields CDR1 GTSNPN and CDR2 SVGIG (reference sequence). The CDR3 spans 12 residues. Trimming at V came to 4 bases and at J to 7 bases, leaving 6 bases not matched to a gene. CDR3 nucleotide sequence: TGTGCCTGGAATCTAGCGGGCGGTGAGCAGTACTTC. It codes for CAWNLAGGEQYF. The variable domain in full, completed from reference TRBV30 and TRBJ2-7, reads SQTIHQWPATLVQPVGSPLSLECTVEGTSNPNLYWYRQAAGRGLQLLFYSVGIGQISSEVPQNLSASRPQDRQFILSSKKLLLSDSGFYLCAWNLAGGEQYFGPGTRLTVT.

This sequence joins TRBV5-1 and TRBJ2-5; 10 bases fit TRBD2. The CDR3 runs to 15 residues. V shed 5 bases and J 3 bases; nucleotides not matched to a gene: 7. The V gene's germline CDR1 is SGHRS and CDR2 YFSETQ. The CDR3 loop is CASRSSGRGEETQYF. For the CDR3, the DNA is TGCGCCAGCAGATCTAGCGGGAGAGGGGAAGAGACCCAGTACTTC.

The CDR3 reads CASSLLVDRVKVGYGYTF. Here the CDR3 DNA reads TGTGCCAGCAGTTTATTAGTGGACAGGGTTAAGGTGGGCTATGGCTACACCTTC. The V call is TRBV27, the J call TRBJ1-2; 8 nucleotides line up with TRBD1. The germline V gene has CDR1 MNHEY and CDR2 SMNVEV (reference sequence). Trimming at V came to 1 base and at J to 4 bases, leaving 14 bases not matched to a gene. CDR3 length equals 18 residues.

The V and J genes are TRBV6-1 and TRBJ1-1; 9 bases agree with TRBD1. V trimming: 2 bases; J trimming: 2 bases; junction bases outside the gene matches: 3. The CDR3 spans 15 residues. In germline, CDR1 is MNHNS, CDR2 SASEGT. The chain's CDR3 is CASSENRGRNTEAFF. Written as DNA, the CDR3 is TGTGCCAGCAGTGAAAACAGGGGGCGCAACACTGAAGCTTTCTTT.

The V call is TRBV7-8, the J call TRBJ1-5; D remains unclear. Germline-derived CDR1 and CDR2 are SGHVS and FQNEAQ. V dropped 2 bases and J dropped 0 bases, with 11 bases sitting between them. This CDR3 is built from 16 residues. The CDR3 sequence is CASSLLGAYSNQPQHF. Here the CDR3 DNA reads TGTGCCAGCAGCTTACTCGGAGCCTATAGCAATCAGCCCCAGCATTTT.

The chain employs TRBV9 and TRBJ2-5, with D maybe TRBD1 (5 bases). The CDR3 is 14 residues long. Per the germline V gene, CDR1 is SGDLS and CDR2 is YYNGEE. V lost 0 bases and J lost 4, with 10 bases in between. Here the CDR3 DNA reads TGTGCCAGCAGCGTAGCTCTAGGGGTAGAGACCCAGTACTTC. As protein: CASSVALGVETQYF.

The chain combines TRBV7-3 with TRBJ2-1; 8 bases fit TRBD2. Germline loops: CDR1 SGHTA, CDR2 FQGTGA. The CDR3 loop spans 14 amino acids. With V trimmed by 5 bases and J by 9 bases, 9 bases remained unmatched. CDR3 sequence reads: CASSRVRGGSEQFF. The CDR3 nucleotides read TGTGCCAGCAGCCGGGTACGCGGGGGGAGTGAGCAGTTCTTC.

This clone was recorded a few times. The V call is TRBV7-9, the J call TRBJ1-4; D is undetermined. The V gene lost 1 base and the J gene lost 6 bases, with 9 bases spanning the gap. Germline-derived CDR1 and CDR2 are SEHNR and FQNEAQ (reference sequence). This CDR3 contains 14 residues. The CDR3 region is CASSLGQRYEKLFF. CDR3 in DNA: TGTGCCAGCAGCTTAGGGCAGCGCTATGAAAAACTGTTTTTT.

This chain uses TRBV18 with TRBJ2-7; 7 nucleotides align to TRBD1. The junction had 8 bases not matched to a gene; V was cut back by 3 bases and J by 3 bases. Germline V gene data show CDR1 as KGHSH and CDR2 as LQKENI. The CDR3 covers 15 residues. The CDR3, as DNA: TGTGCCAGCTCACCCAGGGACAGAGAGAACTACGAGCAGTACTTC. It is translated as CASSPRDRENYEQYF.

The chain links TRBV30 to TRBJ1-5; 8 nucleotides agree with TRBD1. Germline CDR1 and CDR2: GTSNPN and SVGIG (reference sequence). Trimming at V came to 0 bases and at J to 6 bases, leaving 4 bases not matched to a gene. The CDR3 runs to 14 residues. Written as DNA, the CDR3 is TGTGCCTGGAGTGTTGGACAGGGCGGTCAGCCCCAGCATTTT. Amino acid sequence: CAWSVGQGGQPQHF.

This chain joins TRBV15 and TRBJ2-3; 9 nucleotides agree with TRBD2. CDR3 size: 16 residues. V shed 4 bases and J 1 base; nucleotides not matched to a gene: 6. Looked up from germline, CDR1 is LNHNV and CDR2 is YYDKDF (reference sequence). The CDR3 here is CATSIPGTSRTDTQYF. In DNA form, the CDR3 reads TGTGCCACCAGCATCCCCGGGACTAGCCGCACAGATACGCAGTATTTT.

This clone has just one count. V and J are TRBV4-2 and TRBJ2-1; 15 positions match TRBD2. Per the germline V gene, CDR1 is LGHNA and CDR2 is YNFKEQ. The CDR3 has 19 amino acids. V lost 4 bases and J lost 7; bases outside the gene matches: 14. The CDR3 DNA is TGTGCCAGCAGCCGCTCGGGACTAGCGGGAGGTTCCTTCGGTAATGAGCAGTTCTTC. Protein: CASSRSGLAGGSFGNEQFF.

This clone has more than one count but fewer than ten. The chain combines TRBV25-1 with TRBJ2-3; the D is unclear. CDR3 length: 15 amino acids. Per germline, CDR1 MGHDK and CDR2 SYGVNS. V was pared by 0 bases and J by 1 base, with 8 bases between. CDR3 region: CASSEYRLRTDTQYF. CDR3 coding DNA: TGTGCCAGCAGTGAATATCGTCTCCGCACAGATACGCAGTATTTT. The whole variable domain, remainder taken from reference TRBV25-1 and TRBJ2-3, is EADIYQTPRYLVIGTGKKITLECSQTMGHDKMYWYQQDPGMELHLIHYSYGVNSTEKGDLSSESTVSRIRTEHFPLTLESARPSHTSQYLCASSEYRLRTDTQYFGPGTRLTVL.

The rearrangement joins TRBV4-2 to TRBJ1-4; 10 bases fit TRBD1. The V and J ends lost 0 bases and 4 bases, in that order; junction bases with no gene match: 8. Germline CDR1 LGHNA, CDR2 YNFKEQ. CDR3 length: 18 amino acids. CDR3 amino acids: CASSQDGTGARGNEKLFF. CDR3 DNA: TGTGCCAGCAGCCAAGATGGGACAGGGGCCCGGGGTAATGAAAAACTGTTTTTT.

The chain has TRBV6-5 and TRBJ2-7; 10 bases align to TRBD1. The J segment lost 3 bases and the V segment lost 6 bases, leaving 8 bases of the junction unmatched. Germline V gives CDR1 MNHEY, CDR2 SVGAGI. The CDR3 spans 15 residues. CDR3 nucleotides: TGTGCCAGCAGCAAACCCGGGACAGGGGTCTACGAGCAGTACTTC. The encoded protein is CASSKPGTGVYEQYF.

The V call is TRBV28, the J call TRBJ2-7, with 9 bases fitting TRBD1. Trimming at V came to 8 bases and at J to 6 bases, leaving 17 bases not matched to a gene. The CDR3 is 16 amino acids. From germline, CDR1 is MDHEN and CDR2 SYDVKM. This CDR3 reads CASAPGQGAQLGEQYF. CDR3 sequence (DNA): TGTGCCAGCGCGCCGGGACAGGGTGCCCAGCTGGGCGAGCAGTACTTC.

V and J are TRBV11-2 and TRBJ1-3; 7 bases map to TRBD1. The V gene end was trimmed by 5 bases and the J gene end by 3 bases; junction bases not matched to a gene: 10. The CDR3 covers 16 residues. Germline V lookup: CDR1 SGHAT, CDR2 FQNNGV. CDR3 loop: CASSPGQKMFGNTIYF. The CDR3 bases are TGTGCCAGCAGCCCGGGACAGAAGATGTTTGGAAACACCATATATTTT.

The chain's CDR3 is CATTGPGLLPQQFF. CDR3 sequence (DNA): TGTGCCACCACCGGACCGGGACTCCTACCACAGCAGTTCTTC. This rearrangement joins TRBV27 to TRBJ2-1; maybe TRBD2 (6 bases). The CDR3 consists of 14 residues. V was clipped by 10 bases and J by 11 bases, with 24 bases between them. Germline CDR1 is MNHEY and CDR2 is SMNVEV (reference sequence).

This chain uses TRBV29-1 with TRBJ1-1; D possibly corresponds to TRBD1 (5 bases). Trimming left V 1 base short and J 7 bases short, with 10 bases between. The germline V gene encodes CDR1 SQVTM and CDR2 ANQGSEA. The CDR3 consists of 12 residues. DNA for the CDR3: TGCAGCGTTGAAGTTATTGGACATGAAGCTTTCTTT. Residues: CSVEVIGHEAFF.

The V gene is TRBV9, the J gene TRBJ2-7; tentative D call: TRBD2 (5 bases). The closer fit of TRBJ2-1 to the DNA end suggests the J call may be wrong. This CDR3 has 16 amino acids. In germline, CDR1 is SGDLS, CDR2 YYNGEE. The CDR3 DNA follows: TGTGCCAGCAGCCTCATCAGCGGATCGGCATACAATGAGCAGTTCTTC. This codes for CASSLISGSAYNEQFF.

V usage is TRBV7-9 and J usage is TRBJ2-5, with TRBD2 matching 7 bases. Germline CDR1 and CDR2: SEHNR and FQNEAQ (reference sequence). The CDR3 spans 16 residues. Trimming removed 5 bases from V and 3 bases from J; junction bases left unmatched: 12. DNA for the CDR3: TGTGCCAGCAGCCCGACCCTAGGACGGGGGGAAGAGACCCAGTACTTC. This sequence encodes CASSPTLGRGEETQYF.

The chain uses TRBV29-1 and TRBJ2-7; D remains ambiguous. Germline V gene sequence: CDR1 SQVTM, CDR2 ANQGSEA. Trimming cost V 7 bases and J 1 base, with 8 bases left between them. The length of the CDR3 is 11 residues. The DNA of the CDR3 is TGCAGCGCCCGCCAGTCCTACGAGCAGTACTTC. Amino acid sequence: CSARQSYEQYF.

The chain carries TRBV10-3 and TRBJ2-2; 8 bases are shared with TRBD2. The CDR3 extends over 17 amino acids. The V and J ends lost 10 bases and 3 bases, in that order; junction bases with no gene match: 16. Per the germline V gene, CDR1 is ENHRY and CDR2 is SYGVKD. The CDR3 region has the DNA TGTGCCACGTTAGCCTCGGGAGGGCCTTCGGACACCGGGGAGCTGTTTTTT. Protein: CATLASGGPSDTGELFF.

The V gene is TRBV5-4, the J gene TRBJ2-2, with 8 bases aligning to TRBD2. The length of the CDR3 is 16 residues. V lost 4 bases and J lost 1; bases outside the gene matches: 6. Germline V lookup: CDR1 SGHNT, CDR2 YYREEE (reference sequence). The DNA of the CDR3 is TGTGCCAGCAGCCCCCAACTAGCGGAGAACACCGGGGAGCTGTTTTTT. It translates to CASSPQLAENTGELFF.

The chain recombines TRBV28 with TRBJ1-1; 7 bases agree with TRBD1. Germline assignment: CDR1 MDHEN and CDR2 SYDVKM. There are 12 residues in the CDR3. V lost 8 bases to trimming and J lost 4 bases; unmatched junction nucleotides: 4. CDR3 bases: TGTGCCAGCGGCAGGGGGATCACTGAAGCTTTCTTT. It encodes CASGRGITEAFF.

V gene TRBV28 combines with J gene TRBJ2-2; 10 bases line up with TRBD2. Germline CDR1 reads MDHEN; CDR2 reads SYDVKM. The CDR3 covers 19 residues. V trimming: 3 bases; J trimming: 1 base; junction bases outside the gene matches: 11. This CDR3 is CASSFIPAGGPLNTGELFF. The CDR3 region has the DNA TGTGCCAGCAGTTTCATTCCAGCGGGAGGGCCCTTGAACACCGGGGAGCTGTTTTTT.

The V gene is TRBV6-5, the J gene TRBJ1-1; D not certain. Trimming removed 6 bases from V and 11 bases from J, with 16 bases in between. The CDR3 is 12 residues long. CDR1 is MNHEY, CDR2 SVGAGI, per germline. The CDR3 coding sequence is TGTGCCAGCAGCATCGACCGGCCGGGGGCTTTCTTT. Encoded protein: CASSIDRPGAFF.

This clone has a handful of counts. The gene calls are TRBV29-1 and TRBJ1-1; the match to TRBD1 covers 9 bases. With 7 bases clipped from V and 0 bases from J, the junction kept 3 bases outside the gene matches. Germline CDR1 reads SQVTM; CDR2 reads ANQGSEA. The CDR3 consists of 13 residues. In nucleotides, the CDR3 is TGCAGCGCGGGACAGGGTTTGAACACTGAAGCTTTCTTT. Protein sequence: CSAGQGLNTEAFF.